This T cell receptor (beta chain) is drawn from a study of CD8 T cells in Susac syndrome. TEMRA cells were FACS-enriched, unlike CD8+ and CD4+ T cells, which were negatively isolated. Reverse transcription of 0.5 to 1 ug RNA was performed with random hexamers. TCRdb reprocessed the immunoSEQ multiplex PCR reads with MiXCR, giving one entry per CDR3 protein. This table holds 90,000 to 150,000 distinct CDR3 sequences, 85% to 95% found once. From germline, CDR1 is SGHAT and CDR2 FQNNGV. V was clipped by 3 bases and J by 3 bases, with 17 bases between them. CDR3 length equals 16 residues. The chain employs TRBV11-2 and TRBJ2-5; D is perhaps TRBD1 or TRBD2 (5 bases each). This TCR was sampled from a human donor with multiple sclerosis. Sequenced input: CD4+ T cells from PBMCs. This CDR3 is CASSFSGTVGKETQYF. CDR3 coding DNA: TGTGCCAGCAGCTTCTCCGGGACGGTCGGAAAAGAGACCCAGTACTTC.